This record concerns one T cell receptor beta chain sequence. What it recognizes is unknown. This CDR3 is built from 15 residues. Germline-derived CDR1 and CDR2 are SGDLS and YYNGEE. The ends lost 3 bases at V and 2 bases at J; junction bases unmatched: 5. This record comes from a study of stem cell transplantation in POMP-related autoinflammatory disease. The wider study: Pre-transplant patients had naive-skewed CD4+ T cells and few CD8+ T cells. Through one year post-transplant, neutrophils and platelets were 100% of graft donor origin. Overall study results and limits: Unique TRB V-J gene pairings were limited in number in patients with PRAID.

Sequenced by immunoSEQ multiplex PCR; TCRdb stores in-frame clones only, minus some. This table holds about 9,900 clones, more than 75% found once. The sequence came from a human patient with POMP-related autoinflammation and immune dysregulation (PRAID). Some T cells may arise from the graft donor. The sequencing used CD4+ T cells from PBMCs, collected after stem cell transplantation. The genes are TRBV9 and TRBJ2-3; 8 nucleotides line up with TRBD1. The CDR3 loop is CASSAGQGTTDTQYF. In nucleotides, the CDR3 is TGTGCCAGCAGCGCAGGACAGGGAACCACAGATACGCAGTATTTT.